These 15 T cell receptor beta chains were sequenced from one sample in a study of CD8+CD57+ T cells in acquired aplastic anemia. The study profiled TCR beta VDJ and CDR3 using genomic DNA as template. One entry per CDR3 protein results from TCRdb running MiXCR on the reads. The table includes about 240,000 distinct CDR3 sequences, 47% detected once. Patients included in sequencing had previously demonstrated CD8+CD57+ cell expansion by flow cytometry. The sequenced sample was sorted CD4+, CD8+, or CD8+CD57+ T cells (not recorded which) from PBMCs. These receptors originate from a human donor with aplastic anemia.

This clonotype is a singleton in its sample. One junction end disagrees with the germline gene, perhaps due to a read error. The V call is TRBV6-2 or TRBV6-3, the J call TRBJ2-2; D is uncertain. The CDR3 runs to 15 residues. Germline loops: CDR1 MNHEY, CDR2 SVGEGT. The CDR3 region is CACSTQPKNTGELFF. Here the CDR3 DNA reads TGTGCCTGCAGCACGCAGCCAAAGAACACCGGGGAGCTGTTTTTT.

This clonotype was observed many times. V usage is TRBV7-6 and J usage is TRBJ1-1, with D uncertain. The CDR3 loop spans 13 amino acids. Trimming left V 1 base short and J 4 bases short, with 7 bases between. The germline V gene encodes CDR1 SGHVS and CDR2 FNYEAQ. CDR3 DNA sequence: TGTGCCAGCAGCTTAGAACACGCCACTGAAGCTTTCTTT. This translates into CASSLEHATEAFF.

This clonotype was recorded only once. The chain employs TRBV20-1 and TRBJ2-1; TRBD2 matches at 10 bases. CDR3 size: 15 residues. Germline CDR1 and CDR2: DFQATT and SNEGSKA (reference sequence). Trimming removed 1 base from V and 3 bases from J; junction bases left unmatched: 3. CDR3 in DNA: TGCAGTGCTAGAGTTGCTAGCGGGAGCTACAATGAGCAGTTCTTC. As protein: CSARVASGSYNEQFF.

As concerns this clonotype: An end of the junction differs from the germline gene, which may be a read error. The chain employs TRBV24-1 and TRBJ1-6, with D unclear. CDR3 length: 20 residues. Germline-derived CDR1 and CDR2 are KGHDR and SFDVKD. In nucleotides, the CDR3 is TGTGCCACCAGTGATTTAAGGCTTAGCGGTACAAGCTCCTACAATTCACCCCTCCACTTT. Its protein is CATSDLRLSGTSSYNSPLHF.

The sample holds many counts of this clonotype. The chain joins TRBV27 to TRBJ2-1; D unclear. CDR3 length: 12 amino acids. Trimming pared 5 bases from V and 5 bases from J, leaving 7 bases between. Germline CDR1 is MNHEY and CDR2 is SMNVEV (reference sequence). The CDR3 reads CASSLANNEQFF. The CDR3 DNA is TGTGCCAGCAGTCTGGCGAACAATGAGCAGTTCTTC.

About this clonotype itself: This may be a read error: a much more frequent sequence differs by one nucleotide. This rearrangement joins TRBV28 to TRBJ1-5; D not resolved. Germline values: CDR1 MDHEN, CDR2 SYDVKM. This CDR3 region has 14 residues. With 5 bases removed from V and 6 bases from J, the gap between germline ends came to 14 bases. The CDR3 sequence is CASSAGGGIQPQHF. CDR3 sequence (DNA): TGTGCCAGCAGTGCCGGAGGCGGGATTCAGCCCCAGCATTTT. Together with reference TRBV28 and TRBJ1-5, the CDR3 gives the full variable domain: DVKVTQSSRYLVKRTGEKVFLECVQDMDHENMFWYRQDPGLGLRLIYFSYDVKMKEKGDIPEGYSVSREKKERFSLILESASTNQTSMYLCASSAGGGIQPQHFGDGTRLSIL.

A single count supports this clonotype. The rearrangement joins TRBV24-1 to TRBJ2-3, with D unresolved. This CDR3 is 14 amino acids long. The germline V gene encodes CDR1 KGHDR and CDR2 SFDVKD. The germline V and J ends were trimmed by 4 bases and 11 bases, with 18 bases remaining between them. The CDR3 sequence is CATSDTTVRNEQYF. CDR3 nucleotides: TGTGCCACCAGTGACACGACGGTTAGGAATGAGCAGTATTTT.

CDR3 in DNA: TGTGCCAGCAGCCGCCACCCTCCGGGACAGGGGGCGAAGGAGGCCAACGTCCTGACTTTC. Encoded protein: CASSRHPPGQGAKEANVLTF. The V call is TRBV7-2, the J call TRBJ2-6, with TRBD1 matching over 12 bases. CDR1 SGHTA and CDR2 FQGNSA come from the germline V gene. The CDR3 totals 20 residues. V lost 5 bases to trimming and J lost 6 bases; unmatched junction nucleotides: 17.

This clonotype was counted a few times. The rearrangement links TRBV4-2 to TRBJ2-2, with D perhaps matching TRBD1 (5 bases). Germline values: CDR1 LGHNA, CDR2 YNFKEQ. The CDR3 sequence is 17 residues long. Trimming took 5 bases from V and 0 from J, leaving 16 bases between them. The CDR3 DNA is TGTGCCAGCAGCTCACCTGGTCAGGGTGCGAACACCGGGGAGCTGTTTTTT. It codes for CASSSPGQGANTGELFF.

CDR3 bases: TGTGCCAGCAGTCGGGCGGGGGGGAAAGAGACCCAGTACTTC. Translation gives CASSRAGGKETQYF. The rearrangement uses TRBV5-6 and TRBJ2-5; the match to TRBD2 covers 9 bases. Germline CDR1 reads SGHDT; CDR2 reads YYEEEE. The CDR3 is 14 residues long. Trimming removed 5 bases from V and 3 bases from J; junction bases left unmatched: 5. Full variable domain (missing parts from reference TRBV5-6 and TRBJ2-5): DAGVTQSPTHLIKTRGQQVTLRCSPKSGHDTVSWYQQALGQGPQFIFQYYEEEERQRGNFPDRFSGHQFPNYSSELNVNALLLGDSALYLCASSRAGGKETQYFGPGTRLLVL.

This clonotype appeared a few times. The chain combines TRBV7-8 with TRBJ2-5; 14 bases align to TRBD2. Per germline, CDR1 SGHVS and CDR2 FQNEAQ. With V trimmed by 8 bases and J by 2 bases, 10 bases remained unmatched. The CDR3 extends over 17 amino acids. CDR3 sequence: CASRPPGLAGEQETQYF. CDR3 sequence (DNA): TGTGCCAGCCGGCCACCGGGACTAGCGGGAGAACAAGAGACCCAGTACTTC.

This chain connects TRBV5-1 to TRBJ2-2, with TRBD1 identical over 7 bases. J gave up 0 bases and V 4 bases, and 6 bases lay outside the gene matches. CDR1 is SGHRS, CDR2 YFSETQ, per germline. There are 16 residues in the CDR3. Here the CDR3 reads CASSIRGLANTGELFF. CDR3 coding DNA: TGCGCCAGCAGCATAAGGGGGCTAGCGAACACCGGGGAGCTGTTTTTT.

This clonotype has only a few counts. This sequence joins TRBV2 and TRBJ1-5, with TRBD1 matching 7 bases. This CDR3 has 12 amino acids. Germline assignment: CDR1 SNHLY and CDR2 FYNNEI. The V segment lost 8 bases and the J segment 3 bases; nucleotides outside the gene matches: 1. The CDR3 nucleotides are TGTGCCAGCGGGACAGACAATCAGCCCCAGCATTTT. Protein product: CASGTDNQPQHF.

The table lists this clonotype with many counts. V is TRBV2 and J is TRBJ2-7, with TRBD1 as a possible D gene (5 bases). The CDR3 consists of 14 residues. Germline V CDR1 and CDR2: SNHLY, FYNNEI. V was trimmed by 7 bases and J by 9 bases, leaving 22 bases between them. CDR3 sequence: CASIGLDMGSGQYF. CDR3 DNA: TGTGCCAGCATTGGGTTGGACATGGGGTCAGGGCAGTACTTC.

The rearrangement joins TRBV9 to TRBJ1-2, with D tentatively TRBD1 (5 bases). This CDR3 has 14 residues. Germline CDR1 SGDLS, CDR2 YYNGEE. Trimming removed 3 bases from V and 6 bases from J, with 15 bases in between. For the CDR3, the DNA is TGTGCCAGCAGCGACCCCGGGACCGCGAATGGCTACACCTTC. It specifies CASSDPGTANGYTF.